The 6 T cell receptor beta chains presented below share a single source sample, sequenced in a study of technical replicates of blood from a few donors. Sequenced by immunoSEQ multiplex PCR; TCRdb stores in-frame clones only, minus some. The sample has 65,000 to 95,000 clones; 95% to 98% are singletons. Sequencing was performed on T cells isolated from PBMCs. These receptors were taken from a human donor in good health.

This chain links TRBV27 with TRBJ1-1; the D gene is possibly TRBD1 (6 bases). Trimming pared 5 bases from V and 0 bases from J, leaving 19 bases between. Per germline, CDR1 MNHEY and CDR2 SMNVEV (reference sequence). The CDR3 is 17 residues long. CDR3 residues: CASSPRGGFSMNTEAFF. The DNA for the CDR3 is TGTGCCAGCAGTCCGAGGGGGGGCTTCTCCATGAACACTGAAGCTTTCTTT.

The V and J genes are TRBV5-4 and TRBJ1-2; 7 bases are shared with TRBD1. The junction had 4 bases not matched to a gene; V was cut back by 2 bases and J by 0 bases. CDR1 SGHNT and CDR2 YYREEE come from the germline V gene (reference sequence). CDR3 length: 15 residues. CDR3 sequence reads: CASSLNRGTNYGYTF. The CDR3 DNA reads TGTGCCAGCAGCTTAAACAGGGGAACTAACTATGGCTACACCTTC.

This clone appeared once. The chain has TRBV14 and TRBJ2-1; maybe TRBD2 (5 bases). Trimming pared 4 bases from V and 7 bases from J, leaving 11 bases between. CDR3 size: 13 residues. Germline CDR1 and CDR2: SGHDN and FVKESK. DNA of the CDR3: TGTGCCAGCAGCCGCGAGGGTTTGAATGAGCAGTTCTTC. Its translation is CASSREGLNEQFF.

This clone was found once. The chain links TRBV7-9 to TRBJ2-3; D not certain. The ends were cut back, 1 base at V and 8 bases at J, with 4 bases in the middle. The germline V gene has CDR1 SEHNR and CDR2 FQNEAQ (reference sequence). The length of the CDR3 is 11 residues. DNA for the CDR3: TGTGCCAGCAGCTTAGAAGCTACGCAGTATTTT. It is translated as CASSLEATQYF.

The chain employs TRBV29-1 and TRBJ2-7; possibly TRBD1 for D (6 bases). V lost 7 bases and J lost 5, with 12 bases in between. Germline V gene sequence: CDR1 SQVTM, CDR2 ANQGSEA. CDR3 length equals 11 residues. The CDR3 protein is CSGKQGDEQYF. The CDR3 DNA is TGCAGCGGGAAACAGGGCGACGAGCAGTACTTC.

This clone has just a few counts. The chain has TRBV4-2 and TRBJ2-3; TRBD2 aligns across 12 bases. The junction had 5 bases not matched to a gene; V was cut back by 2 bases and J by 5 bases. The length of the CDR3 is 16 residues. Germline V CDR1 and CDR2: LGHNA, YNFKEQ. Written as DNA, the CDR3 is TGTGCCAGCAGCCAACGACTAGCGGGAGAAGTAGATACGCAGTATTTT. Its protein product is CASSQRLAGEVDTQYF.